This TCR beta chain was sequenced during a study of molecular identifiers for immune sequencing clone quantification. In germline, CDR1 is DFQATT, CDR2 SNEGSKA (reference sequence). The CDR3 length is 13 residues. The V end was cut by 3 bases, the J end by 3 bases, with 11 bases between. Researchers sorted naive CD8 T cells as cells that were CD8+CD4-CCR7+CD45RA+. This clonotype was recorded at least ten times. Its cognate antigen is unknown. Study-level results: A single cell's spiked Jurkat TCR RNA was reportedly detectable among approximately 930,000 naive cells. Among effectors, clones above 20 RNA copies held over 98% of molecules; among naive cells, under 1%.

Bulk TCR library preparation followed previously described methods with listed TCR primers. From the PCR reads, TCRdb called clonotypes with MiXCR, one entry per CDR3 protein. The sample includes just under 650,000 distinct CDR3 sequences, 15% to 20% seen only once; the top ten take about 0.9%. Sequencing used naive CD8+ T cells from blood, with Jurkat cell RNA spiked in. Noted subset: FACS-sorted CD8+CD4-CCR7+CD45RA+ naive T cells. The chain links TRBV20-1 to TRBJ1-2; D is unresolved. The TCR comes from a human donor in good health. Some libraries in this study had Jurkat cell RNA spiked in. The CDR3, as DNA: TGCAGTGCTAGCGCAATGAGGCACTATGGCTACACCTTC. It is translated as CSASAMRHYGYTF.